The next 22 T cell receptor beta chains were all read from a single sample in a study of tumor-infiltrating lymphocytes in primary liver carcinoma. Unsorted bulk tissue, 20-30 mg of it, served as the source for co-extraction of RNA and DNA. Production of TCR beta cDNA used roughly 480 ng total RNA together with a constant-region primer. Libraries of TCR beta came from three nested multiplex PCR rounds with slightly modified ARM-PCR. Amplification in the first two PCR rounds was performed using TRBV1-TRBV30 forward primers and a C-beta reverse primer for approximately 10 cycles each. Each CDR3 protein gets one entry after TCRdb re-called the multiplex PCR reads with MiXCR. The sample shows 50,000 to 70,000 distinct CDR3 sequences, roughly 70% of them seen only once. Sequencing used liver tumor tissue from sampling region 2. Indicated subset: tumor region T2, inferior pole. These receptors were obtained from a man in his forties with primary liver carcinoma and hepatitis B virus infection.

The chain has TRBV10-3 and TRBJ1-1; the D is unclear. The V end was cut by 3 bases, the J end by 0 bases, with 8 bases between. The CDR3 is 14 residues long. Germline V lookup: CDR1 ENHRY, CDR2 SYGVKD. The CDR3 nucleotides are TGTGCCATCAGTGACCACTACATGAACACTGAAGCTTTCTTT. As protein: CAISDHYMNTEAFF.

Comments on this clonotype: This may be a read error, as it is one base from a much larger clone. The chain is built from TRBV6-1 and TRBJ2-3; 9 positions agree with TRBD2. Per the germline V gene, CDR1 is MNHNS and CDR2 is SASEGT. This CDR3 contains 15 residues. The V and J ends lost 5 bases and 5 bases, in that order; junction bases with no gene match: 8. CDR3: CASSPSSGRLDTQYF. DNA of the CDR3: TGTGCCAGCAGTCCGAGTAGCGGGAGATTAGATACGCAGTATTTT.

The gene calls are TRBV28 and TRBJ2-7, with D perhaps TRBD2 (7 bases). The CDR3 loop spans 15 amino acids. The V gene's germline CDR1 is MDHEN and CDR2 SYDVKM. Trimming removed 9 bases from V and 1 base from J, with 19 bases in between. The CDR3 reads CASNLGGHASYEQYF. The CDR3 coding sequence is TGTGCCAGTAATTTGGGGGGGCATGCTTCCTACGAGCAGTACTTC.

In the case of this clonotype: Compared with germline, one end of the junction differs, possibly owing to a read error. The chain links TRBV5-6 to TRBJ1-5, with D possibly matching TRBD1 (6 bases). The CDR3 spans 15 residues. Germline-derived CDR1 and CDR2 are SGHDT and YYEEEE. CDR3 amino acids: CANSILGRGDQPQHF. In DNA, the CDR3 is TGTGCCAACAGCATCTTGGGCAGGGGCGATCAGCCCCAGCATTTT.

Notes on this clonotype: The conserved phenylalanine or tryptophan normally closing the CDR3 is absent here, so this likely arose from a read error. The chain is built from TRBV12-3 or TRBV12-4 and TRBJ2-2; TRBD2 is a possible D gene (6 bases). Trimming took 3 bases from V and 2 from J, leaving 16 bases between them. The CDR3 has 17 residues. CDR3 in DNA: TGTGCCAGCAGTTTTTTCGCCGGGGGATTTAACACCGGGGAGCTGTTTTGT. Translating it yields CASSFFAGGFNTGELFC.

This clonotype turned up a few times. This chain joins TRBV6-1 and TRBJ1-1; 9 bases align to TRBD1. In germline, CDR1 is MNHNS, CDR2 SASEGT. This CDR3 has 14 residues. J was trimmed by 5 bases and V by 9 bases; bases with no gene match: 10. The CDR3 protein is CASRRQGDVTEAFF. DNA of the CDR3: TGTGCCAGTCGAAGACAGGGGGATGTAACTGAAGCTTTCTTT.

A note on this clonotype: At one of its ends the junction is not consistent with the germline gene, which may arise from a read error. V is TRBV6-2 or TRBV6-3 and J is TRBJ2-7; 10 bases map to TRBD2. This CDR3 region has 16 residues. The germline V gene has CDR1 MNHEY and CDR2 SVGEGT. The CDR3 DNA reads TGTGCCGGCAGTCCCCAAAGCGGGAGGGCCGATTATGAGCAGTACTTC. This translates into CAGSPQSGRADYEQYF.

In regard to this clonotype: This may arise from a read error, as a much more abundant clone is one base away. The CDR3 DNA is TGCACCAGCAGCTCCGGGACTAGCGGCTCCCGGGAGACCCAGTACTTC. This translates into CTSSSGTSGSRETQYF. The chain employs TRBV5-1 and TRBJ2-5; 11 bases map to TRBD2. Germline CDR1 reads SGHRS; CDR2 reads YFSETQ. This CDR3 contains 16 residues.

This clonotype was seen only a few times. V usage is TRBV5-1 and J usage is TRBJ2-7; 7 positions agree with TRBD1. V trimming: 3 bases; J trimming: 2 bases; junction bases outside the gene matches: 5. Germline assignment: CDR1 SGHRS and CDR2 YFSETQ. The CDR3 loop spans 14 amino acids. The CDR3 spells CASSSDRAPYEQYF. DNA of the CDR3: TGCGCCAGCAGCTCAGACAGGGCCCCCTACGAGCAGTACTTC.

With respect to this clonotype: Compared with germline, one end of the junction differs, possibly owing to a read error. As DNA, the CDR3 is TGCAGCGTTGAAGGGACAGGTTCCTACGAGCAGGACTTC. Amino acid sequence: CSVEGTGSYEQDF. This sequence joins TRBV29-1 and TRBJ2-7; 7 nucleotides align to TRBD1. Per germline, CDR1 SQVTM and CDR2 ANQGSEA. The CDR3 covers 13 residues.

Turning to this clonotype: Likely a read error: the CDR3 ends without its conserved phenylalanine or tryptophan. This chain connects TRBV6-2 or TRBV6-3 to TRBJ2-3; 8 bases match TRBD1. J gave up 5 bases and V 8 bases, and 15 bases lay outside the gene matches. The germline CDR1 and CDR2 sequences are MNHEY and SVGEGT. The CDR3 totals 16 residues. The CDR3 DNA sequence: TGTGCCAGCTGTATCGGCAGGGGGCTTCACCTAGATACGCAGTATTCT. It translates to CASCIGRGLHLDTQYS.

Worth noting for this clonotype: The junction does not match germline at one end; this may be a read error. This rearrangement joins TRBV29-1 to TRBJ2-5; tentatively, D is TRBD1 (6 bases). This CDR3 has 14 amino acids. CDR1 and CDR2 from the germline V gene are SQVTM and ANQGSEA. For the CDR3, the DNA is TGCAGCTTTAGGACAGCATCGTTTCAAGAAACCCGGTACTTC. Protein product: CSFRTASFQETRYF.

The J gene is TRBJ2-1, the V gene TRBV6-2 or TRBV6-3, with D perhaps TRBD1 or TRBD2 (5 bases each). This CDR3 has 15 amino acids. The V gene's germline CDR1 is MNHEY and CDR2 SVGEGT. V dropped 5 bases and J dropped 7 bases, with 18 bases sitting between them. Written as DNA, the CDR3 is TGTGCCAGCAGTGACTTCAGGGAGCTGGTTAATGAGCAGTTCTTC. Protein sequence: CASSDFRELVNEQFF.

A few counts support this clonotype. J is TRBJ2-3 and V is TRBV11-2; TRBD1 matches at 9 bases. The CDR3 is 17 residues long. CDR1 SGHAT and CDR2 FQNNGV come from the germline V gene. With 0 bases clipped from V and 2 bases from J, the junction kept 6 bases outside the gene matches. CDR3 in DNA: TGTGCCAGCAGCTTAGAGGTTCGGACAGGGGTCACAGATACGCAGTATTTT. Its translation: CASSLEVRTGVTDTQYF.

On this clonotype: Germline is not matched at one junction end, which may reflect a read error. The chain carries TRBV11-2 and TRBJ2-5, with 8 bases that match TRBD2. The CDR3 is made up of 16 amino acids. Per the germline V gene, CDR1 is SGHAT and CDR2 is FQNNGV. CDR3 nucleotides: TGTCCCACCAACCAAACTCCTGGCGGGGGGAAAGAGACCCGGTACTTC. Its protein product is CPTNQTPGGGKETRYF.

With regard to this clonotype: This may be a read error: a much more frequent sequence differs by one nucleotide. The chain links TRBV7-9 to TRBJ2-1; 9 bases match TRBD2. The CDR3 loop spans 16 amino acids. Germline lookup yields CDR1 SEHNR and CDR2 FQNEAQ (reference sequence). The CDR3 spells CDSSLGRVTSGNEQFF. The DNA of the CDR3 is TGTGACAGCAGCTTAGGACGAGTGACTAGCGGCAATGAGCAGTTCTTC.

Of note for this clonotype: Since a much larger clone is just one base distant, this may be a read error. The chain recombines TRBV7-8 with TRBJ2-7; D might be TRBD1 (5 bases). The germline V gene encodes CDR1 SGHVS and CDR2 FQNEAQ. V lost 2 bases, J lost 6 bases, and 17 bases lay in between. The CDR3 is 15 residues long. The CDR3 sequence is CASSLSRVTFFEQYF. The CDR3 bases are TGTGCCAGCAGCTTAAGCAGGGTGACCTTCTTCGAGCAGTACTTC.

This clonotype was observed a single time. The CDR3 ends on some other residue instead of the conserved phenylalanine or tryptophan, so this is likely a read error. This chain joins TRBV5-1 and TRBJ1-6; D gene unclear. V was trimmed by 5 bases and J by 6 bases, leaving 12 bases between them. The germline V gene has CDR1 SGHRS and CDR2 YFSETQ. The length of the CDR3 is 14 residues. CDR3 loop: CASSSVGFNSPLHL. For the CDR3, the DNA is TGCGCCAGCAGTTCCGTAGGATTTAATTCACCCCTCCACCTT.

As concerns this clonotype: This may stem from a read error, because a much larger clone lies one nucleotide away. This rearrangement joins TRBV7-2 to TRBJ2-7; unclear D gene. The CDR3 is made up of 16 amino acids. The V gene's germline CDR1 is SGHTA and CDR2 FQGNSA. With 5 bases removed from V and 1 base from J, the gap between germline ends came to 18 bases. The CDR3 DNA reads TGTGCCAGCAGCCGCTTAGGTAGAGAAGGGTCCTACGAGCAGTACTTC. Its protein product is CASSRLGREGSYEQYF.

This clonotype was picked up many times. The CDR3 DNA reads as TGCGCCAGCAGCCAAGATTTAAACACCCCAGATACGCAGTATTTT. Translated, it gives CASSQDLNTPDTQYF. The chain recombines TRBV4-3 with TRBJ2-3, with unresolved D. Trimming pared 0 bases from V and 4 bases from J, leaving 11 bases between. The CDR3 loop spans 15 amino acids. The germline gives CDR1 LGHNA, CDR2 YSLEER.

The chain carries TRBV6-1 and TRBJ2-2; no clear D gene. This CDR3 is 17 amino acids long. The germline V and J ends were trimmed by 4 bases and 2 bases, with 17 bases remaining between them. CDR1 and CDR2 from the germline V gene are MNHNS and SASEGT. CDR3: CASSVQIGIVNTGELFF. The CDR3 DNA sequence: TGTGCCAGCAGTGTCCAAATTGGGATAGTTAACACCGGGGAGCTGTTTTTT.

This clonotype was counted many times. The chain joins TRBV29-1 to TRBJ2-1; 9 bases map to TRBD2. Germline V gives CDR1 SQVTM, CDR2 ANQGSEA. The J segment lost 3 bases and the V segment lost 3 bases, leaving 6 bases of the junction unmatched. CDR3 length: 15 residues. The DNA of the CDR3 is TGCAGCGTTGATTCTCGGCGGGAGGGCTACAATGAGCAGTTCTTC. Translation: CSVDSRREGYNEQFF.